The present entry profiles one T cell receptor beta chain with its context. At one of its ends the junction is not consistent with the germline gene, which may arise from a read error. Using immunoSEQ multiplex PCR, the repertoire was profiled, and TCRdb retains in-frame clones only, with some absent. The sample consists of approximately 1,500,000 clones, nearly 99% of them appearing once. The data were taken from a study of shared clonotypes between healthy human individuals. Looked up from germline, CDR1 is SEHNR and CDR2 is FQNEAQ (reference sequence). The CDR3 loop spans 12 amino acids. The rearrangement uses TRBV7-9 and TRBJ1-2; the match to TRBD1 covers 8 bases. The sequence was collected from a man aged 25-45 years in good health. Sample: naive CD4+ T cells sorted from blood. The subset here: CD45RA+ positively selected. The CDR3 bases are TGTGCCAGCAGCTTGACGCAGGGGGCAGCCTCATTC. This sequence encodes CASSLTQGAASF.